A single sample gave rise to the 12 T cell receptor beta chains below, sequenced in a study of blood T cell repertoires in COVID-19. Produced via immunoSEQ multiplex PCR; TCRdb's table is partial and in-frame only. The sample lists 100,000 to 150,000 clones, about four fifths seen once, with around 37% in the top ten. What was sequenced was peripheral blood. These receptors were obtained from a man aged 35 to 55 with active or convalescent COVID-19.

Of note for this clone: This sample includes further DNA sequences coding for the same CDR3. This chain connects TRBV9 to TRBJ2-1, with 7 bases identical to TRBD2. The CDR3 has 17 residues. Looked up from germline, CDR1 is SGDLS and CDR2 is YYNGEE. J lost 0 bases, V lost 0 bases, and 6 bases had no gene match. The CDR3 DNA reads TGTGCCAGCAGCGTAGGGGCTAGCGGTAGCTCCTACAATGAGCAGTTCTTC. Encoded protein: CASSVGASGSSYNEQFF.

The V call is TRBV5-1, the J call TRBJ2-3; D remains unclear. This CDR3 has 15 residues. The V end lost 0 bases, the J end lost 1 base, and 9 bases lay between the germline ends. Germline CDR1 and CDR2: SGHRS and YFSETQ. CDR3 DNA: TGCGCCAGCAGCTTGGATTACGTAGGCACAGATACGCAGTATTTT. This encodes CASSLDYVGTDTQYF. Based on the CDR3 plus reference TRBV5-1 and TRBJ2-3, the full variable domain is KAGVTQTPRYLIKTRGQQVTLSCSPISGHRSVSWYQQTPGQGLQFLFEYFSETQRNKGNFPGRFSGRQFSNSRSEMNVSTLELGDSALYLCASSLDYVGTDTQYFGPGTRLTVL.

This clone was seen ten or more times. The rearrangement joins TRBV29-1 to TRBJ1-1; weak D call: TRBD1 (6 bases). V was cut by 3 bases and J by 0 bases, with 20 bases left in between. Looked up from germline, CDR1 is SQVTM and CDR2 is ANQGSEA. This CDR3 contains 17 residues. The CDR3 region is CSVDLRGRQPLNTEAFF. The CDR3 DNA follows: TGCAGCGTTGATCTCAGGGGCCGCCAACCCCTGAACACTGAAGCTTTCTTT.

The chain recombines TRBV19 with TRBJ1-5, with D possibly TRBD1 on 5 matching bases. The CDR3 consists of 15 residues. Trimming pared 3 bases from V and 6 bases from J, leaving 15 bases between. The germline gives CDR1 LNHDA, CDR2 SQIVND (reference sequence). The CDR3: CASSIYNGAAQPQHF. In nucleotides, the CDR3 is TGTGCCAGTAGTATTTATAATGGGGCAGCTCAGCCCCAGCATTTT.

The chain recombines TRBV29-1 with TRBJ1-2, with TRBD1 matching over 7 bases. This CDR3 is 12 amino acids long. Germline-derived CDR1 and CDR2 are SQVTM and ANQGSEA. J lost 7 bases, V lost 7 bases, and 9 bases had no gene match. CDR3: CSGGTAQTGYTF. For the CDR3, the DNA is TGCAGCGGTGGGACAGCCCAAACTGGCTACACCTTC.

This clone was seen a few times. The V and J genes are TRBV2 and TRBJ1-2, with a possible D match to TRBD1 (5 bases). Trimming pared 3 bases from V and 3 bases from J, leaving 11 bases between. Germline CDR1 SNHLY, CDR2 FYNNEI. The CDR3 sequence is 14 residues long. CDR3 nucleotides: TGTGCCAGCAGTGACCAGGGTGCGGACTATGGCTACACCTTC. Translation: CASSDQGADYGYTF.

The chain carries TRBV10-3 and TRBJ1-2, with 9 bases fitting TRBD1. V shed 0 bases, J shed 10 bases, and the junction held 6 bases outside the gene matches. The CDR3 covers 14 residues. Germline CDR1 is ENHRY and CDR2 is SYGVKD. The CDR3 is CAISESGTGTLYTF. CDR3 DNA: TGTGCCATCAGTGAGTCGGGGACAGGGACCCTCTACACCTTC.

In this sample, this clone turned up once. This sequence joins TRBV4-1 and TRBJ2-1; tentatively, D is TRBD2 (7 bases). Trimming stripped 0 bases from V and 0 bases from J, with 12 bases between. Germline V CDR1 and CDR2: MGHRA, YSYEKL. The CDR3 has 17 residues. The CDR3 is CASSQDPGGSSYNEQFF. CDR3 in DNA: TGCGCCAGCAGCCAAGATCCGGGGGGCAGCTCCTACAATGAGCAGTTCTTC.

The table lists this clone with a few counts. The V gene is TRBV28, the J gene TRBJ2-7; 7 bases are a match to TRBD1. J gave up 7 bases and V 4 bases, and 7 bases lay outside the gene matches. CDR3 size: 13 residues. Germline CDR1 reads MDHEN; CDR2 reads SYDVKM. CDR3 amino acids: CASSSGRGWEQYF. The CDR3, as DNA: TGTGCCAGCAGTTCGGGCAGGGGGTGGGAGCAGTACTTC.

The chain couples TRBV29-1 to TRBJ2-7; 8 nucleotides align to TRBD2. The J segment lost 5 bases and the V segment lost 7 bases, leaving 7 bases of the junction unmatched. Germline lookup yields CDR1 SQVTM and CDR2 ANQGSEA. This CDR3 has 12 residues. CDR3 sequence (DNA): TGCAGCGCCGGGACTAGGTCGAACGAGCAGTACTTC. Its translation is CSAGTRSNEQYF.

The rearrangement joins TRBV5-4 to TRBJ1-2, with 7 bases lining up with TRBD1. The trim removed 5 bases at V and 3 bases at J, leaving 4 bases unmatched. Germline-derived CDR1 and CDR2 are SGHNT and YYREEE (reference sequence). This CDR3 is built from 13 residues. CDR3 amino acids: CASRLGTDYGYTF. The CDR3 coding sequence is TGTGCCAGCAGACTCGGGACAGACTATGGCTACACCTTC.

The rearrangement links TRBV5-1 to TRBJ2-1, with 8 nucleotides matching TRBD2. Per the germline V gene, CDR1 is SGHRS and CDR2 is YFSETQ. The trim removed 4 bases at V and 7 bases at J, leaving 19 bases unmatched. This CDR3 comprises 18 residues. The CDR3 here is CASSLLGVAGPTGNEQFF. For the CDR3, the DNA is TGCGCCAGCAGCCTATTAGGGGTAGCGGGGCCGACGGGGAATGAGCAGTTCTTC.